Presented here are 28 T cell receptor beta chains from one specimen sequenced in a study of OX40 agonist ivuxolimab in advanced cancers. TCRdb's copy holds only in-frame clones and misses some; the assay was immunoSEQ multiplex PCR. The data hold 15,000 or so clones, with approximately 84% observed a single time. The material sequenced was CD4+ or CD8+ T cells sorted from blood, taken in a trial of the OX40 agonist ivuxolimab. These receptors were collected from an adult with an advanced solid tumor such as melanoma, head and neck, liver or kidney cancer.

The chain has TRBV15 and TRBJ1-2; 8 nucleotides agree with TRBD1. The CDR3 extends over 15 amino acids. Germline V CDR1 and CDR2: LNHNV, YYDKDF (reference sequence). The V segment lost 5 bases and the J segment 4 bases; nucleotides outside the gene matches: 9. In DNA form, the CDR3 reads TGTGCCACCAGCCCCCGTGGACAGGGCGGCTATGGCTACACCTTC. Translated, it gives CATSPRGQGGYGYTF. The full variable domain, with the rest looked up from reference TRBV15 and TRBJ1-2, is DAMVIQNPRYQVTQFGKPVTLSCSQTLNHNVMYWYQQKSSQAPKLLFHYYDKDFNNEADTPDNFQSRRPNTSFCFLDIRSPGLGDTAMYLCATSPRGQGGYGYTFGSGTRLTVV.

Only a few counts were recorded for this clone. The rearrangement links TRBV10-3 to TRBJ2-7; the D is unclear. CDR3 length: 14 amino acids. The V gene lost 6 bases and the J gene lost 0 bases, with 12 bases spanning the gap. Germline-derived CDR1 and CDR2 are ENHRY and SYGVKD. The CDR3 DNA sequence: TGTGCCATCAGGAACCCACAGATCTCCTACGAGCAGTACTTC. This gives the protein CAIRNPQISYEQYF.

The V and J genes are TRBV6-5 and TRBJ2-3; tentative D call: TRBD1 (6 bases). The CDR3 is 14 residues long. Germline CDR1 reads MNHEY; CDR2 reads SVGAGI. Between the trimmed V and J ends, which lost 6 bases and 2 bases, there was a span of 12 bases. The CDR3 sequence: CASSPTGHTDTQYF. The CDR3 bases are TGTGCCAGCAGCCCCACAGGGCACACAGATACGCAGTATTTT.

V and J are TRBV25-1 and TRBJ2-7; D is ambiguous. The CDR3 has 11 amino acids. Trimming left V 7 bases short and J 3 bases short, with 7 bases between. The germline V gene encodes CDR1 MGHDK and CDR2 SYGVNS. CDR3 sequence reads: CASNLYYEQYF. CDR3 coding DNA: TGTGCCAGCAACCTTTACTACGAGCAGTACTTC.

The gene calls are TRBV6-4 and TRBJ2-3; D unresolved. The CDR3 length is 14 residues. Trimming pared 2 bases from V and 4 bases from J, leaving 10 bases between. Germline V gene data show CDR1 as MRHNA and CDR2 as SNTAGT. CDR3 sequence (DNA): TGTGCCAGCAGTGACGCCGCCGGACCAGATACGCAGTATTTT. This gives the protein CASSDAAGPDTQYF.

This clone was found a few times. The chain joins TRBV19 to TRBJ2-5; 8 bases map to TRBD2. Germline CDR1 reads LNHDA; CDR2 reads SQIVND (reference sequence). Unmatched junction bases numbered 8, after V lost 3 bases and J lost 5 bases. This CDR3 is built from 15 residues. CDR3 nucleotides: TGTGCCAGTAGTATTTTGGTGTCGGGGGGGGAGACCCAGTACTTC. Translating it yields CASSILVSGGETQYF. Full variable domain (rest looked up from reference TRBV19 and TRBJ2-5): DGGITQSPKYLFRKEGQNVTLSCEQNLNHDAMYWYRQDPGQGLRLIYYSQIVNDFQKGDIAEGYSVSREKKESFPLTVTSAQKNPTAFYLCASSILVSGGETQYFGPGTRLLVL.

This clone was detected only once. CDR3: CASSLAGQGANNSPLHF. CDR3 bases: TGTGCCAGCAGCCTAGCGGGACAGGGGGCGAATAATTCACCCCTCCACTTT. The chain recombines TRBV27 with TRBJ1-6; 12 bases map to TRBD1. CDR1 is MNHEY, CDR2 SMNVEV, per germline (reference sequence). V was pared by 6 bases and J by 5 bases, with 8 bases of the junction left unmatched. This CDR3 contains 17 residues.

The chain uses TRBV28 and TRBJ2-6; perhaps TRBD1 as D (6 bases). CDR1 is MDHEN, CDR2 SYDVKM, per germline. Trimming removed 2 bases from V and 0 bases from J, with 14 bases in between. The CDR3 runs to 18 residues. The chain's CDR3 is CASSLRTVDSSGANVLTF. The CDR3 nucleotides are TGTGCCAGCAGTTTAAGGACAGTGGACTCCTCTGGGGCCAACGTCCTGACTTTC. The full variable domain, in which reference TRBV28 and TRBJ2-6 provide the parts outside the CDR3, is DVKVTQSSRYLVKRTGEKVFLECVQDMDHENMFWYRQDPGLGLRLIYFSYDVKMKEKGDIPEGYSVSREKKERFSLILESASTNQTSMYLCASSLRTVDSSGANVLTFGAGSRLTVL.

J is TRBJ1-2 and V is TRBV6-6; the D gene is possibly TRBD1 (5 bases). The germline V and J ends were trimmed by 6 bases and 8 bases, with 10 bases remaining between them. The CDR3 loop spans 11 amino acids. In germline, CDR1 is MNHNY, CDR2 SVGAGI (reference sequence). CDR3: CASRPGDGYTF. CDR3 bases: TGTGCCAGCAGGCCGGGGGACGGCTACACCTTC.

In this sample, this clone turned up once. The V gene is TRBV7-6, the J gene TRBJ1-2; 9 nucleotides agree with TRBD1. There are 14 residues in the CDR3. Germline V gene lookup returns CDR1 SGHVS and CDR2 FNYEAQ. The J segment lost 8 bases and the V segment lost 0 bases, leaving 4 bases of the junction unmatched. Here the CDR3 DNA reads TGTGCCAGCAGCTTAGCGTGGACAGGGGAAGGCTACACCTTC. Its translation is CASSLAWTGEGYTF.

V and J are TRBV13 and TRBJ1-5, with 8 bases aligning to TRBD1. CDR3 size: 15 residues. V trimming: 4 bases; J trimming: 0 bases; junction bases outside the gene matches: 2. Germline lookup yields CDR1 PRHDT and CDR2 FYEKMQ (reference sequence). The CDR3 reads CASSSQGDSNQPQHF. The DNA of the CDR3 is TGTGCCAGCAGCTCACAGGGGGATAGCAATCAGCCCCAGCATTTT. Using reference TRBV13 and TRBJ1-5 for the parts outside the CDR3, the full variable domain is AAGVIQSPRHLIKEKRETATLKCYPIPRHDTVYWYQQGPGQDPQFLISFYEKMQSDKGSIPDRFSAQQFSDYHSELNMSSLELGDSALYFCASSSQGDSNQPQHFGDGTRLSIL.

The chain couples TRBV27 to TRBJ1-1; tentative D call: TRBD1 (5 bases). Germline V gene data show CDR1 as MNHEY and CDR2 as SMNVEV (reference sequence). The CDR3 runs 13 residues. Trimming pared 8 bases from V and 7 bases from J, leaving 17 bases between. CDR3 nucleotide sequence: TGTGCCAGCCACGGACTCGGGGACTATGAAGCTTTCTTT. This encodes CASHGLGDYEAFF.

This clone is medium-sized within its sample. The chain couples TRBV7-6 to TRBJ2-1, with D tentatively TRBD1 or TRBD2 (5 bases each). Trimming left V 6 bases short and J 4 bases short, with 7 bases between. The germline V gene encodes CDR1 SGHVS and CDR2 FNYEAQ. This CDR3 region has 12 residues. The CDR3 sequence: CASSGGYNEQFF. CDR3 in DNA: TGTGCCAGCAGTGGGGGATACAATGAGCAGTTCTTC.

This chain's CDR3 is CASQEGGLSTDTQYF. CDR3 DNA sequence: TGTGCCAGTCAAGAGGGTGGTCTAAGCACAGATACGCAGTATTTT. V usage is TRBV19 and J usage is TRBJ2-3, with a weak D call TRBD2 (5 bases). CDR3 length: 15 residues. Germline CDR1 LNHDA, CDR2 SQIVND (reference sequence). Trimming stripped 8 bases from V and 0 bases from J, with 15 bases between.

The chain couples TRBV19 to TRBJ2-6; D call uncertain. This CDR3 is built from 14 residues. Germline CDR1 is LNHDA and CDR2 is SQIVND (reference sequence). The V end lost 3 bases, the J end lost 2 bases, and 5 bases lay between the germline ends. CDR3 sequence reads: CASSMFAGANVLTF. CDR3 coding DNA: TGTGCCAGTAGTATGTTTGCTGGGGCCAACGTCCTGACTTTC. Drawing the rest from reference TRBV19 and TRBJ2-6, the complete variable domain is DGGITQSPKYLFRKEGQNVTLSCEQNLNHDAMYWYRQDPGQGLRLIYYSQIVNDFQKGDIAEGYSVSREKKESFPLTVTSAQKNPTAFYLCASSMFAGANVLTFGAGSRLTVL.

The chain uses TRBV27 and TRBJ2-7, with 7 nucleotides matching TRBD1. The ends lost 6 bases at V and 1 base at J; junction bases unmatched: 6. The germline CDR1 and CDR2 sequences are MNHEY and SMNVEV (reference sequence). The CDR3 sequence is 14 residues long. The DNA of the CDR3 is TGTGCCAGCAGCGATAACAGGGGTTCCTACGAGCAGTACTTC. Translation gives CASSDNRGSYEQYF.

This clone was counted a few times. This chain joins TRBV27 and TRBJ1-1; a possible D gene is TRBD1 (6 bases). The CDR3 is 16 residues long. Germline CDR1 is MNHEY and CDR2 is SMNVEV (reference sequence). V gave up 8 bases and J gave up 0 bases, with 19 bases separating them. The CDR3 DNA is TGTGCCAGCGCCTCGGACAGTTCTAACATGAACACTGAAGCTTTCTTT. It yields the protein CASASDSSNMNTEAFF.

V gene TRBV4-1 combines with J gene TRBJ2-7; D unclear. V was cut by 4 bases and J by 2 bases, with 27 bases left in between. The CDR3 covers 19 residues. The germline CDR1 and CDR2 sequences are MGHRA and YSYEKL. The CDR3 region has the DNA TGCGCCAGCAGCCCCCGCTTTCCGGACGGCAGGTCCTTAACCTACGAGCAGTACTTC. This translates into CASSPRFPDGRSLTYEQYF.

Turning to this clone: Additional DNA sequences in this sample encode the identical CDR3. The DNA of the CDR3 is TGTGCCAGCAGCGTAGGGGGCGGGGAGCTGTTTTTT. Translated: CASSVGGGELFF. The chain carries TRBV9 and TRBJ2-2, with D uncertain. Germline CDR1 SGDLS, CDR2 YYNGEE. This CDR3 comprises 12 residues. Trimming removed 0 bases from V and 7 bases from J, with 4 bases in between.

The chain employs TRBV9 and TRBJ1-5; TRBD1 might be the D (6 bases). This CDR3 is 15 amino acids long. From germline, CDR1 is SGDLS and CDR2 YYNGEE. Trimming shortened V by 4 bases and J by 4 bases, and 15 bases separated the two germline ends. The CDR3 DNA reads TGTGCCAGCAGCCCCGGAGGAGGGGGGAATCAGCCCCAGCATTTT. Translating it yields CASSPGGGGNQPQHF.

DNA of the CDR3: TGTGCCAGCAGCCCTACAGGGGCAGGGGAGACCCAGTACTTC. Translated: CASSPTGAGETQYF. V gene TRBV7-3 combines with J gene TRBJ2-5; 7 bases line up with TRBD1. The J segment lost 5 bases and the V segment lost 5 bases, leaving 8 bases of the junction unmatched. The CDR3 is made up of 14 amino acids. Germline CDR1 reads SGHTA; CDR2 reads FQGTGA.

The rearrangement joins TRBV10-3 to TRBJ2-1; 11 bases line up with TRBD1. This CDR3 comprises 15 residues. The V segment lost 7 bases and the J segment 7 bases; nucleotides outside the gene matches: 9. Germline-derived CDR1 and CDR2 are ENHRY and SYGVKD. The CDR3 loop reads CAIKPEGDRGNEQFF. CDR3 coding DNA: TGTGCCATCAAACCCGAAGGGGACAGGGGGAATGAGCAGTTCTTC.

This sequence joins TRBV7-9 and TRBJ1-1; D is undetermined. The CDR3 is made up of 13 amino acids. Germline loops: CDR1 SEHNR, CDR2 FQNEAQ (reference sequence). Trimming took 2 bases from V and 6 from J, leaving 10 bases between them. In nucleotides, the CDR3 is TGTGCCAGCAGCTTATCCGGAGGAGCTGAAGCTTTCTTT. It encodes CASSLSGGAEAFF.

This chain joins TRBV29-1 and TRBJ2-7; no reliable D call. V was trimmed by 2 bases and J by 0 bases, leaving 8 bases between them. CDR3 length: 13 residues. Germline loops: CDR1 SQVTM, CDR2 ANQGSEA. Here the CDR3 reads CSVETVNSYEQYF. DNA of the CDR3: TGCAGCGTTGAAACAGTGAACTCCTACGAGCAGTACTTC.

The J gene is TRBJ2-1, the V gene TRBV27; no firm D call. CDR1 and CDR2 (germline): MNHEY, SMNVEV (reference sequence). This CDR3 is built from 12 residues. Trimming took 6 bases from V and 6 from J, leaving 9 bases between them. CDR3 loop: CASSVIGNEQFF. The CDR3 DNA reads TGTGCCAGCAGCGTAATAGGCAATGAGCAGTTCTTC.

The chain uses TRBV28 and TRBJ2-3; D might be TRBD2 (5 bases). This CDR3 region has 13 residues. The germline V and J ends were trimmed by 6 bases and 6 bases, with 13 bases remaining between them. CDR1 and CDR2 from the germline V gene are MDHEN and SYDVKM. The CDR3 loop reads CASRGALDDTQYF. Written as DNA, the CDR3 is TGTGCCAGCAGGGGAGCCCTAGATGATACGCAGTATTTT.

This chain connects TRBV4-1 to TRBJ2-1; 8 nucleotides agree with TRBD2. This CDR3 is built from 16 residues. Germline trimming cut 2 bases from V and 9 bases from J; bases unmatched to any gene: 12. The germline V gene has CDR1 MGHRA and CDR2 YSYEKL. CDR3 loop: CASSQFESSGDLEQFF. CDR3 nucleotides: TGCGCCAGCAGCCAATTTGAGAGTAGCGGGGACCTTGAGCAGTTCTTC.

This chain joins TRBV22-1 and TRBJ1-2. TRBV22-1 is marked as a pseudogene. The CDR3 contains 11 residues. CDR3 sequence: CPARKTYGYTF. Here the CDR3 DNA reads TGTCCAGCGAGAAAGACCTATGGCTACACCTTC.